This T cell receptor (beta chain) was observed in a study of immune cell composition in non-small cell lung cancer listed by TCRdb under 2017. For the wider study: Histologic subtype, mainly lung adenocarcinoma or squamous cell carcinoma, was assigned on the basis of H&E together with p63, CK5, Napsin A and TTF-1 immunohistochemistry. For supplementary cohort #1, made up of around ten lung adenocarcinoma cases, paired tumour/lung TCR-beta sequencing was done and TIL populations were generated so that tumour reactivity could be assessed. The subtype comparisons left out a few tumour specimens with TCR-beta data because those specimens were rare histological subtypes. TCR-beta sequencing (Adaptive Biotechnologies) was performed on approximately 35 paired NSCLC tumour and non-adjacent lung specimens plus 26 tumour-only specimens. What the authors observed across the whole study: Smoking pack-years did not significantly correlate with tumour TCR-beta clonality. Across approximately ten adenocarcinoma cases, TIL tumour reactivity correlated strongly with maximal tumour-associated clone frequency but not with overall clonality. Nearly half of NSCLC cases had tumour-associated clones >0.5%, with roughly 76% of squamous carcinomas showing such clones compared with more than 25% of adenocarcinomas. The reactivity cohort contained only 10 cases, and the tumour-reactive clones were not shown to have sequences in common with the dominant in vivo tumour-associated clones. Lung squamous cell carcinoma tumours had significantly higher Top 10 clone scores and productive clonality than lung adenocarcinoma tumours.

Frozen aliquots of unsorted single-cell suspensions were used for genomic DNA extraction with the QIAamp DNA kit. The tumour samples consisted of non-small cell lung cancer tissue that had been surgically resected. Tissues arrived within 2 hours of resection and were immediately processed into single-cell suspensions. Tissue was broken up mechanically, digested enzymatically with DNase I, collagenase I and hyaluronidase for under 35 minutes at 37 degrees C, and then filtered and RBC-lysed. Compared with the rest of its sample, this clone is medium-sized (0.01 to 0.1%). Its antigen is unknown. No qualities accompany the bases; no much larger clone lies one base away. A two-step multiplex PCR amplified TCR-beta CDR3 regions from genomic DNA, and the second step of the PCR added Illumina-compatible adaptors. TCR-beta immunosequencing was carried out on an Illumina platform through the commercial immunoSEQ service. For the original study's pipeline: Repertoires were summarised by productive clonality and by Top 10 Clones, defined as the percentage of T-cell templates derived from the ten most frequent sequences. Productive clonality ranged from 0 to 1, with 1 indicating a monoclonal population. Sequences comprising at least 0.1% of tumour T-cell templates but absent from matched non-adjacent lung were defined as tumour-associated clones and were identified via log10 scatter plots. Student's t-tests were used for two-group comparisons, ANOVA for comparisons across stages, and linear regression for relationships, with analyses done in GraphPad Prism7 and R. TCRdb's version of the immuneACCESS table is confined to in-frame rearrangements and falls short of the full clone set. An unresolved V gene accounts for under half of the shortfall where checked; the remainder is of unknown origin. V and J calls and clone size are given by that table; D and trimming were obtained from the DNA. The sample yields about 6,600 clones; 78% were counted once. The ten top clones hold around 15% of the sample.

The germline V gene (reference sequence) specifies PRHDT as CDR1 and FYEKMQ as CDR2. The CDR3 contains 15 residues, cysteine and phenylalanine counted. Just CDR3 DNA is preserved here, 45 bases in frame from base 1. A distance of 18 bases separates the germline ends of V and J, which lose 5 bases and 5 bases respectively. The sample consisted of lung tumor tissue. The rearranged segments are TRBV13 and TRBJ1-1; the D segment could be TRBD1, given 5 matching bases. The sequence came from a human donor with non-small cell lung cancer. The sequenced DNA is TGTGCCAGCAGCCCGAGCGGGGGGGGGAGGACTGAAGCTTTCTTT. It translates as CASSPSGGGRTEAFF.